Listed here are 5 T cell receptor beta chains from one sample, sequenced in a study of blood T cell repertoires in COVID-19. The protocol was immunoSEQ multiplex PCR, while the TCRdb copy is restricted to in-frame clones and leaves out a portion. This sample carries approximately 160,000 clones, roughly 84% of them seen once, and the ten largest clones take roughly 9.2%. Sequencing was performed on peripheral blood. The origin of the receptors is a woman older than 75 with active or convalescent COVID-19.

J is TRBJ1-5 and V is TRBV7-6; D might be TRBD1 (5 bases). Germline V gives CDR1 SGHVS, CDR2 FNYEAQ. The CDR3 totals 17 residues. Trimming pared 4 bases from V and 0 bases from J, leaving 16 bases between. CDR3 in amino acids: CASSSDSSLYSNQPQHF. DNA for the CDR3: TGTGCCAGCAGCTCTGACAGCAGTTTATATAGCAATCAGCCCCAGCATTTT.

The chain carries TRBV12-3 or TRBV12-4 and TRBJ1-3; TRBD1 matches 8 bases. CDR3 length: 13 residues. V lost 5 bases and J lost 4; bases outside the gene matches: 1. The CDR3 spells CASSPGGGNTIYF. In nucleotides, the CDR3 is TGTGCCAGCAGTCCAGGGGGCGGAAACACCATATATTTT.

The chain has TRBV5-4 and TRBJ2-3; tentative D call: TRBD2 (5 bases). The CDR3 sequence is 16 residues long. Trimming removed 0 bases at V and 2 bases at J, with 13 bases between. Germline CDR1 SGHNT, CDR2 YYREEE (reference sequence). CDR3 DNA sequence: TGTGCCAGCAGCTTGGCCGGGCTAGCCCTCACAGATACGCAGTATTTT. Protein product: CASSLAGLALTDTQYF.

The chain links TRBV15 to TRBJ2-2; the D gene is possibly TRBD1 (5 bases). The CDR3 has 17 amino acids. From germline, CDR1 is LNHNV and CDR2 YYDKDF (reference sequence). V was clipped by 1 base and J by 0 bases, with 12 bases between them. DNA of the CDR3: TGTGCCACCAGCAGAGCCGACAGCTTATCGAACACCGGGGAGCTGTTTTTT. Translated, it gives CATSRADSLSNTGELFF.

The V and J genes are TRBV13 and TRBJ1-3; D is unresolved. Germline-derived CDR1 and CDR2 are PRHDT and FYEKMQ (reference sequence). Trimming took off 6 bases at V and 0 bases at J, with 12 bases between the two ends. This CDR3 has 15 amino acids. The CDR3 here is CASSPLRNSGNTIYF. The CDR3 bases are TGTGCCAGCAGTCCTCTCAGGAACTCTGGAAACACCATATATTTT.